This T cell receptor (beta chain) came from a study of T cells expressing NK-cell markers. This CDR3 region has 18 residues. The germline V gene has CDR1 DFQATT and CDR2 SNEGSKA (reference sequence). TCRdb reworked the 5' RACE reads into one entry per CDR3 protein, no DNA. Its listing shows 150,000 or so distinct CDR3 sequences. The source is a woman aged 45-65 years in good health. The V call is TRBV20-1, the J call TRBJ2-4; with no DNA, the TCRdb D assignment of TRBD2 cannot be verified. The sample taken for sequencing was blood T cells: a sorted CD56 or NKG2C T cell subset, CD4+ or CD8+ T cells, or bulk PBMC T cells (not recorded which). The CDR3 region is CSASAGAATYIAKNIQYF.